The TCR beta chain under discussion was sequenced for a study of OX40 agonist ivuxolimab in advanced cancers. In the study overall: People who had prior anti-PD-1, anti-PD-L1 or anti-CTLA-4 therapy could take part, and approximately 44% had some. Two patients with cutaneous melanoma and one with hepatocellular carcinoma, three in total, showed partial responses. Study-wide findings and caveats: CD4+ and CD8+ T cells in blood underwent clonal expansion by week 6 at 0.1 to 3.0 mg/kg.

Some clones are missing from TCRdb's copy, which holds only in-frame ones; the method was immunoSEQ multiplex PCR. The table lists around 80,000 clones, roughly 84% of them singletons, with approximately 7% in the top ten. Germline values: CDR1 MGHRA, CDR2 YSYEKL. The CDR3 length is 12 residues. J lost 11 bases, V lost 4 bases, and 4 bases had no gene match. The investigators sampled blood at baseline, at cycle 4 day 1, and at cycle 7 day 1. A note on this clone: Its antigen is as yet unknown.

The receptor comes from an adult with an advanced solid tumor such as melanoma, head and neck, liver or kidney cancer. V gene TRBV4-1 combines with J gene TRBJ1-4, with 7 bases that match TRBD1. This specimen was CD4+ or CD8+ T cells sorted from blood, taken in a trial of the OX40 agonist ivuxolimab. The CDR3 bases are TGCGCCAGCAGCCCACAGGGGTTGAAACTGTTTTTT. Protein: CASSPQGLKLFF.